The rows below give T cell receptor beta chains drawn from one sample of a study of early T cells in non-severe SARS-CoV-2 infection. MiXCR was run by TCRdb on the 5' RACE reads, yielding one entry per CDR3 protein. The profile shows roughly 30,000 distinct CDR3 sequences, about 4.6% of them singletons. The source material was whole blood. Receptors were obtained from an adult who was a healthcare worker with PCR-confirmed SARS-CoV-2 infection or an uninfected control (not recorded which). Both conserved end residues are part of each CDR3. The D gene is left open where the match is weak. Rows may omit the clone size; those that give it use once, few, many or a size class.

j_call cdr3_length clone_size v_call d_call cdr3_aa cdr3_nt
TRBJ2-1 16 many TRBV20-1 NA CSASEVRDSYYNEQFF TGCAGTGCTAGCGAAGTCCGGGACTCATACTACAATGAGCAGTTCTTC
TRBJ1-3 15 many TRBV14 NA CASSQGRSSGNTIYF TGTGCCAGCAGCCAAGGCCGGAGCTCTGGAAACACCATATATTTT
TRBJ2-7 13 NA TRBV11-2 NA CASSLVGGYEQYF TGTGCCAGCAGCTTAGTGGGGGGATACGAGCAGTACTTC
TRBJ2-1 11 many TRBV7-9 NA CASSLRAGQFF TGTGCCAGCAGCTTGAGGGCTGGACAGTTCTTC
TRBJ2-1 16 NA TRBV5-6 NA CASSPEGLGNYNEQFF TGTGCCAGCAGCCCGGAGGGGCTAGGGAACTACAATGAGCAGTTCTTC
TRBJ1-2 11 many TRBV29-1 NA CSVSIGDGYTF TGCAGCGTTAGCATCGGGGATGGCTACACCTTC
TRBJ2-1 12 NA TRBV7-6 NA CASSITDNEQFF TGTGCCAGCAGCATAACTGACAATGAGCAGTTCTTC
TRBJ2-6 18 NA TRBV5-1 NA CASSLVVDSLSGANVLTF TGCGCCAGCAGCTTGGTTGTGGACTCCCTCTCTGGGGCCAACGTCCTGACTTTC
TRBJ2-7 13 many TRBV4-2 NA CASSQETRREQYF TGTGCCAGCAGCCAAGAGACGCGCAGGGAGCAGTACTTC
TRBJ2-1 16 many TRBV20-1 NA CSARVGGRASDSEQFF TGCAGTGCTAGAGTGGGAGGCAGGGCATCCGACAGTGAGCAGTTCTTC
TRBJ2-5 15 many TRBV11-2 TRBD1 CASSLTGGVMETQYF TGTGCCAGCAGCTTGACAGGGGGGGTAATGGAGACCCAGTACTTC
TRBJ1-2 12 many TRBV30 NA CAWSPGTDGYTF TGTGCCTGGAGTCCCGGGACGGACGGCTACACCTTC
TRBJ2-7 13 many TRBV20-1 TRBD1 CSAGTGGSYEQYF TGCAGTGCTGGGACAGGGGGTTCCTACGAGCAGTACTTC
TRBJ1-6 18 few TRBV28 TRBD1 CASSSLGTGESYNSPLHF TGTGCCAGCAGTTCCCTGGGGACAGGGGAATCCTATAATTCACCCCTCCACTTT
TRBJ2-5 15 many TRBV11-2 NA CASSLLRVLGETQYF TGTGCCAGCAGCTTACTCAGGGTTTTAGGAGAGACCCAGTACTTC
TRBJ1-4 14 many TRBV20-1 NA CSTLSGPHNEKLFF TGCAGTACTCTCTCCGGGCCACATAATGAAAAACTGTTTTTT
TRBJ2-4 16 few TRBV6-1 TRBD2 CASSEAGGSGGARQYF TGTGCCAGCAGTGAAGCGGGCGGGAGCGGGGGGGCCCGTCAGTACTTC
TRBJ2-3 13 many TRBV21-1 NA CASQARGTDTQYF TGTGCCAGCCAGGCTAGGGGCACAGATACGCAGTATTTT
TRBJ2-1 11 many TRBV29-1 NA CSGTSLNEQFF TGCAGCGGTACCTCACTCAATGAGCAGTTCTTC